These 5 T cell receptor beta chains were all obtained from the same sample, sequenced in a study of cytotoxic CD8 clonotypes in ibrutinib-treated CLL. Here immunoSEQ multiplex PCR was the method, and the copy in TCRdb shows in-frame clones only, minus some. The profile shows some 130,000 clones, under 95% of them singletons. The sample consisted of PBMCs, taken after 12 months of ibrutinib treatment. The receptors here all came from a human donor with chronic lymphocytic leukemia.

This chain links TRBV4-2 with TRBJ2-5; D might be TRBD2 (5 bases). In germline, CDR1 is LGHNA, CDR2 YNFKEQ. Trimming shortened V by 0 bases and J by 2 bases, and 16 bases separated the two germline ends. The length of the CDR3 is 17 residues. The CDR3 coding sequence is TGTGCCAGCAGCCAAGATGGTTCCAGAGGGCGGCAAGAGACCCAGTACTTC. Translating gives CASSQDGSRGRQETQYF.

The chain employs TRBV6-1 and TRBJ1-5; D unclear. Trimming took off 7 bases at V and 6 bases at J, with 13 bases between the two ends. Germline assignment: CDR1 MNHNS and CDR2 SASEGT. This CDR3 comprises 13 residues. The CDR3 DNA is TGTGCCAGCATACGAGACGGCGGTCAGCCCCAGCATTTT. It codes for CASIRDGGQPQHF.

The chain recombines TRBV9 with TRBJ1-2, with D possibly being TRBD1 (5 bases). This CDR3 is 12 amino acids long. Germline values: CDR1 SGDLS, CDR2 YYNGEE. The V end was cut by 4 bases, the J end by 8 bases, with 12 bases between. The CDR3 loop is CASSQDWGGYTF. CDR3 nucleotide sequence: TGTGCCAGCAGCCAAGATTGGGGCGGCTACACCTTC.

The rearrangement uses TRBV5-1 and TRBJ1-5; 8 bases fit TRBD1. Germline assignment: CDR1 SGHRS and CDR2 YFSETQ. This CDR3 contains 17 residues. V shed 3 bases, J shed 0 bases, and the junction held 8 bases outside the gene matches. The CDR3 loop reads CASSWGPDRDSNQPQHF. CDR3 coding DNA: TGCGCCAGCAGCTGGGGACCGGACAGGGATAGCAATCAGCCCCAGCATTTT.

The V call is TRBV7-2, the J call TRBJ1-1; D ambiguous. V was clipped by 0 bases and J by 3 bases, with 14 bases between them. Germline loops: CDR1 SGHTA, CDR2 FQGNSA. The CDR3 spans 16 residues. The DNA of the CDR3 is TGTGCCAGCAGCTTAGCCCCCGCCCTAATGGACACTGAAGCTTTCTTT. It is translated as CASSLAPALMDTEAFF.